These 18 T cell receptor beta chains were sequenced from one sample in a study of blood T cell repertoires in COVID-19. Only in-frame clones appear in the TCRdb table, and some are missing; sequencing was by immunoSEQ multiplex PCR. The data show under 60,000 clones, 65% to 85% seen once. The sequenced sample consisted of peripheral blood. Receptors were obtained from a man aged 25-45 years with COVID-19, enrolled during active disease.

The chain uses TRBV6-2 or TRBV6-3 and TRBJ2-1, with D perhaps matching TRBD2 (6 bases). The CDR3 is 15 amino acids. From germline, CDR1 is MNHEY and CDR2 SVGEGT. Trimming stripped 6 bases from V and 7 bases from J, with 19 bases between. CDR3 sequence (DNA): TGTGCCAGCAGCGACTCCACCCTAGCGAGAAATGAGCAGTTCTTC. As protein: CASSDSTLARNEQFF.

The rearrangement uses TRBV19 and TRBJ1-4; D possibly corresponds to TRBD1 (5 bases). Germline CDR1 LNHDA, CDR2 SQIVND (reference sequence). V was cut by 7 bases and J by 5 bases, with 14 bases left in between. The length of the CDR3 is 14 residues. The CDR3: CASTSRVTNEKLFF. The CDR3 DNA is TGTGCCAGTACGTCCAGGGTTACAAATGAAAAACTGTTTTTT.

The chain carries TRBV28 and TRBJ1-5; D possibly corresponds to TRBD1 (5 bases). The CDR3 runs 13 residues. CDR1 is MDHEN and CDR2 is SYDVKM in the germline V gene. CDR3 in amino acids: CAAGRGSSQPQHF. The CDR3 bases are TGTGCTGCGGGACGGGGATCAAGTCAGCCCCAGCATTTT.

This chain links TRBV19 with TRBJ1-1; 7 bases agree with TRBD1. This CDR3 region has 16 residues. CDR1 and CDR2 from the germline V gene are LNHDA and SQIVND (reference sequence). Unmatched junction bases numbered 10, after V lost 1 base and J lost 5 bases. The DNA for the CDR3 is TGTGCCAGTAGTATAGCGAATAGAGGGGGCGGGACTGAAGCTTTCTTT. Translated, it gives CASSIANRGGGTEAFF.

The rearrangement links TRBV5-6 to TRBJ1-2, with 10 bases identical to TRBD1. Germline-derived CDR1 and CDR2 are SGHDT and YYEEEE. After removal of 5 bases from V and 6 bases from J, the junction contained 16 bases not matched to a gene. This CDR3 is 17 amino acids long. The DNA for the CDR3 is TGTGCCAGCAGTCAACCGGGACAGGGGTTTGGCGAGGATGGCTACACCTTC. As protein: CASSQPGQGFGEDGYTF.

The chain is built from TRBV3-1 (or the pseudogene TRBV3-2) and TRBJ2-7, with D possibly being TRBD2 (5 bases). Trimming shortened V by 4 bases and J by 3 bases, and 10 bases separated the two germline ends. Germline CDR1 LGHDT, CDR2 YNNKEL (reference sequence). The CDR3 sequence is 13 residues long. The CDR3 is CASSLLSDYEQYF. DNA for the CDR3: TGTGCCAGCAGCCTCCTTAGCGACTACGAGCAGTACTTC.

The chain has TRBV7-2 and TRBJ1-2; tentatively, D is TRBD1 (6 bases). From germline, CDR1 is SGHTA and CDR2 FQGNSA. The length of the CDR3 is 15 residues. The germline V and J ends were trimmed by 2 bases and 0 bases, with 10 bases remaining between them. CDR3 protein: CASSLQGHTNYGYTF. Here the CDR3 DNA reads TGTGCCAGCAGCTTACAGGGACACACTAACTATGGCTACACCTTC.

The chain combines TRBV9 with TRBJ2-3; TRBD2 matches at 10 bases. V dropped 0 bases and J dropped 4; count of bases not matched to a gene: 8. This CDR3 has 17 amino acids. Germline loops: CDR1 SGDLS, CDR2 YYNGEE. The chain's CDR3 is CASSVEKTSGLSDTQYF. The CDR3 nucleotides read TGTGCCAGCAGCGTAGAGAAGACTAGCGGGCTTTCAGATACGCAGTATTTT.

The V gene is TRBV21-1, the J gene TRBJ2-3; the table names TRBD1, a call not compared with the DNA. TRBV21-1 is tagged as a pseudogene. The CDR3 totals 16 residues. CDR3 DNA sequence: TGTGCCAGCAGCAGGGACAGGGAAACAGGCACAGATACGCAGTATTTT. This codes for CASSRDRETGTDTQYF.

The J gene is TRBJ2-5, the V gene TRBV4-3; 7 positions agree with TRBD1. V lost 5 bases to trimming and J lost 5 bases; unmatched junction nucleotides: 11. This CDR3 region has 15 residues. Germline-derived CDR1 and CDR2 are LGHNA and YSLEER. The CDR3 protein is CASSARQGGWETQYF. For the CDR3, the DNA is TGCGCCAGCAGCGCCCGACAGGGTGGTTGGGAGACCCAGTACTTC.

The V and J genes are TRBV7-2 and TRBJ2-1, with 7 bases that match TRBD2. The V gene's germline CDR1 is SGHTA and CDR2 FQGNSA. V was pared by 6 bases and J by 1 base, with 3 bases of the junction left unmatched. The length of the CDR3 is 14 residues. The CDR3 reads CASRGGSSYNEQFF. CDR3 bases: TGTGCCAGCAGGGGCGGGAGTTCCTACAATGAGCAGTTCTTC.

The chain combines TRBV27 with TRBJ2-7; 7 positions match TRBD2. Trimming took 8 bases from V and 7 from J; bases not matched to a gene: 11. The CDR3 is made up of 13 amino acids. Germline V CDR1 and CDR2: MNHEY, SMNVEV (reference sequence). CDR3 coding DNA: TGTGCCAGCGCAGTCGGCGGGAGTCAGGAGCAGTACTTC. Amino acid sequence: CASAVGGSQEQYF.

CDR3: CASSLESYNYGYTF. The CDR3 DNA is TGTGCCAGCAGCTTAGAAAGCTATAACTATGGCTACACCTTC. The chain links TRBV11-2 to TRBJ1-2; D call uncertain. Trimming stripped 0 bases from V and 1 base from J, with 6 bases between. The germline gives CDR1 SGHAT, CDR2 FQNNGV. CDR3 length equals 14 residues.

The chain combines TRBV7-9 with TRBJ1-4; 8 bases line up with TRBD1. J gave up 8 bases and V 5 bases, and 7 bases lay outside the gene matches. The CDR3 totals 14 residues. CDR1 is SEHNR and CDR2 is FQNEAQ in the germline V gene (reference sequence). The DNA for the CDR3 is TGTGCCAGCAGCCTGCGGACAGGGAGCGAAAAACTGTTTTTT. The encoded protein is CASSLRTGSEKLFF.

The chain is built from TRBV2 and TRBJ1-6, with a tentative D call TRBD1 (5 bases). The CDR3 contains 15 residues. Per germline, CDR1 SNHLY and CDR2 FYNNEI. The V end lost 5 bases, the J end lost 10 bases, and 18 bases lay between the germline ends. The CDR3 DNA reads as TGTGCCAGCAGTCAACAGACAGTCCGTGGGTCACCCCTCCACTTT. Amino acids: CASSQQTVRGSPLHF.

The chain is built from TRBV27 and TRBJ2-2; TRBD1 aligns across 10 bases. CDR3 length: 13 residues. After removal of 10 bases from V and 5 bases from J, the junction contained 4 bases not matched to a gene. From germline, CDR1 is MNHEY and CDR2 SMNVEV (reference sequence). The chain's CDR3 is CATRGQGTGELFF. In DNA form, the CDR3 reads TGTGCCACCCGGGGACAGGGGACCGGGGAGCTGTTTTTT.

This chain connects TRBV19 to TRBJ2-2, with 9 bases fitting TRBD1. Germline CDR1 LNHDA, CDR2 SQIVND (reference sequence). Trimming cost V 1 base and J 3 bases; bases outside gene matches: 0. There are 15 residues in the CDR3. CDR3 residues: CASSIGDRDTGELFF. The CDR3 coding sequence is TGTGCCAGTAGTATAGGGGACAGGGACACCGGGGAGCTGTTTTTT. The complete variable domain, with remaining parts taken from reference TRBV19 and TRBJ2-2, reads DGGITQSPKYLFRKEGQNVTLSCEQNLNHDAMYWYRQDPGQGLRLIYYSQIVNDFQKGDIAEGYSVSREKKESFPLTVTSAQKNPTAFYLCASSIGDRDTGELFFGEGSRLTVL.

The chain carries TRBV5-6 and TRBJ1-3; D is unresolved. Trimming cost V 0 bases and J 0 bases, with 4 bases left between them. This CDR3 is built from 14 residues. Germline V CDR1 and CDR2: SGHDT, YYEEEE. CDR3 DNA: TGTGCCAGCAGCTTGGGCAGCTCTGGAAACACCATATATTTT. Amino acids: CASSLGSSGNTIYF.